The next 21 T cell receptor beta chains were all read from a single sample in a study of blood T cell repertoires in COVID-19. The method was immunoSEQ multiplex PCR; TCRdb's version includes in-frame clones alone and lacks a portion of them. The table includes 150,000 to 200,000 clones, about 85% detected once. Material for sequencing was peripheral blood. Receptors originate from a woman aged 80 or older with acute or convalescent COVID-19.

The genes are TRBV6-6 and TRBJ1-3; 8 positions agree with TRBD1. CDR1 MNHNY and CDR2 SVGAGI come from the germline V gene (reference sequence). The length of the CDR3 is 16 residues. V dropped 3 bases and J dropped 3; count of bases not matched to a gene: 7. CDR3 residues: CASSYSRTGLGNTIYF. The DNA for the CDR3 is TGTGCCAGCAGTTATTCTCGGACAGGGCTTGGAAACACCATATATTTT.

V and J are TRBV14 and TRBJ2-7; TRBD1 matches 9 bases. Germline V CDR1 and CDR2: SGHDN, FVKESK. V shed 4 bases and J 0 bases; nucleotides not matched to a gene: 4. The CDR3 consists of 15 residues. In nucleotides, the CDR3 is TGTGCCAGCAGCCCCTGGACAGGGGTCTCCTACGAGCAGTACTTC. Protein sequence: CASSPWTGVSYEQYF.

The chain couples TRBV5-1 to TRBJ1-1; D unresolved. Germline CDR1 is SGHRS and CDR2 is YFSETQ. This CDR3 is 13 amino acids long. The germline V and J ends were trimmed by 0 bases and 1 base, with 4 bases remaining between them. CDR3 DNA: TGCGCCAGCAGCTTGGAGCCGAACACTGAAGCTTTCTTT. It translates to CASSLEPNTEAFF. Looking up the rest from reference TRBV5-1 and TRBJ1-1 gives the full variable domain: KAGVTQTPRYLIKTRGQQVTLSCSPISGHRSVSWYQQTPGQGLQFLFEYFSETQRNKGNFPGRFSGRQFSNSRSEMNVSTLELGDSALYLCASSLEPNTEAFFGQGTRLTVV.

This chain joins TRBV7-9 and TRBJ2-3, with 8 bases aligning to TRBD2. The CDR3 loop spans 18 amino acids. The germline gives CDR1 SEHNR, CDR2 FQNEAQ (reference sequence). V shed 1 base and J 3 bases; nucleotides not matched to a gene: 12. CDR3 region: CASSLESGGPRRTDTQYF. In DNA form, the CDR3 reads TGTGCCAGCAGCTTAGAGAGCGGGGGACCTCGGCGAACAGATACGCAGTATTTT.

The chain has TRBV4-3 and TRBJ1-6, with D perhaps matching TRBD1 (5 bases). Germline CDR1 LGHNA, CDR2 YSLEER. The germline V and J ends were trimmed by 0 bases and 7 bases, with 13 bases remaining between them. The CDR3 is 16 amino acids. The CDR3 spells CASSQEWGSQNSPLHF. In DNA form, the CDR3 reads TGCGCCAGCAGCCAAGAGTGGGGCAGTCAGAATTCACCCCTCCACTTT.

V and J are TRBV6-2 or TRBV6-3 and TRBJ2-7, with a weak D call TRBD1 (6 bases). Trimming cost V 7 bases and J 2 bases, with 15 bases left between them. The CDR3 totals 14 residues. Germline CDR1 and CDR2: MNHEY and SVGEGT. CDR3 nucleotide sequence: TGTGCCAGCAACCCGACAGGCGGAACCTACGAGCAGTACTTC. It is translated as CASNPTGGTYEQYF.

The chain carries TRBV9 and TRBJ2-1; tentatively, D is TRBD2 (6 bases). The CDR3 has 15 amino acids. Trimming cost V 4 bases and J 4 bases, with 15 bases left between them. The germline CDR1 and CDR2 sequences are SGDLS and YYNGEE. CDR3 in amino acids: CASSQRGNPYNEQFF. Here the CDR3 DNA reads TGTGCCAGCAGCCAACGCGGGAACCCTTACAATGAGCAGTTCTTC.

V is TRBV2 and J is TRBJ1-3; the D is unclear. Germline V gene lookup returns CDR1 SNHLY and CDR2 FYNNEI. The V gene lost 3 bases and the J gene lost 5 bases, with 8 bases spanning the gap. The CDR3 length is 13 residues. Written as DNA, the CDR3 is TGTGCCAGCAGTGAGGGCCTTAGAAACACCATATATTTT. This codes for CASSEGLRNTIYF.

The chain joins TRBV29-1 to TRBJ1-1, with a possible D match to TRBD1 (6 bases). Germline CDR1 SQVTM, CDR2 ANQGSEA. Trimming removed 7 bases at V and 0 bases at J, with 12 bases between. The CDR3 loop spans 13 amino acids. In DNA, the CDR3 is TGCAGCGCCATGGACAGCGTGAACACTGAAGCTTTCTTT. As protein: CSAMDSVNTEAFF.

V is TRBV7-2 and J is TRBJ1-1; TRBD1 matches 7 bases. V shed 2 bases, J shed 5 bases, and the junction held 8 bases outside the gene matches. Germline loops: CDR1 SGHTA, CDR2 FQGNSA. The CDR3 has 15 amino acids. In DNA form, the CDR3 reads TGTGCCAGCAGCTTATTACAAGGGGGCCTTACTGAAGCTTTCTTT. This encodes CASSLLQGGLTEAFF. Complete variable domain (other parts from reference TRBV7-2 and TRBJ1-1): GAGVSQSPSNKVTEKGKDVELRCDPISGHTALYWYRQSLGQGLEFLIYFQGNSAPDKSGLPSDRFSAERTGGSVSTLTIQRTQQEDSAVYLCASSLLQGGLTEAFFGQGTRLTVV.

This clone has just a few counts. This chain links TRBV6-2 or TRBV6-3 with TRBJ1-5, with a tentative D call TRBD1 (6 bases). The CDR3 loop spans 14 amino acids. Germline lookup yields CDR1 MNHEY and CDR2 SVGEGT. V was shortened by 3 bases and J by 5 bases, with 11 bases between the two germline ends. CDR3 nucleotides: TGTGCCAGCAGTTATGGACAGCTAGATCAGCCCCAGCATTTT. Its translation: CASSYGQLDQPQHF.

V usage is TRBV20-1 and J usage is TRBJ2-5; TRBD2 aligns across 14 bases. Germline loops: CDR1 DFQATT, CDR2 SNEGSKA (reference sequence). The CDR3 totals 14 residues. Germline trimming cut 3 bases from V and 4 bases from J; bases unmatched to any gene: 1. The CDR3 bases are TGCAGTGCTAGTGGGACTAGCGGGAGAGAGACCCAGTACTTC. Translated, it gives CSASGTSGRETQYF.

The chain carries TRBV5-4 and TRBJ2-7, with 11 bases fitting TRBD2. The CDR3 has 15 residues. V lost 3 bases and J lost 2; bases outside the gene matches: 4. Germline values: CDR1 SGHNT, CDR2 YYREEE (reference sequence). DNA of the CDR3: TGTGCCAGCAGCTCACCGGGACTAGCGGCCTACGAGCAGTACTTC. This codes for CASSSPGLAAYEQYF.

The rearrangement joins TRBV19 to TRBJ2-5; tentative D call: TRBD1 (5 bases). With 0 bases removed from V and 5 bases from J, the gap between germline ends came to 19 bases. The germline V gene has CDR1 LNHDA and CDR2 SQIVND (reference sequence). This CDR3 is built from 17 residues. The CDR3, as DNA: TGTGCCAGTAGTATAGAGCGAGACAGTGGGTCGGGTGAGACCCAGTACTTC. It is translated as CASSIERDSGSGETQYF.

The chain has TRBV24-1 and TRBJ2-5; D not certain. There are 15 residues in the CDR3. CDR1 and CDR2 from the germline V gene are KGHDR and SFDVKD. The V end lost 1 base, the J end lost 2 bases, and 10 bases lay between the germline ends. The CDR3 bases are TGTGCCACCAGTGATTTCACAGCCCTTCAAGAGACCCAGTACTTC. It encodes CATSDFTALQETQYF.

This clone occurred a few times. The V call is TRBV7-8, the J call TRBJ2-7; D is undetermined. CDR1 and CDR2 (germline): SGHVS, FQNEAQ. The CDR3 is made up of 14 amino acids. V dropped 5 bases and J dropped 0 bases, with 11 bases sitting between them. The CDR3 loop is CASSARANSYEQYF. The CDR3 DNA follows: TGTGCCAGCAGCGCTCGAGCCAACTCCTACGAGCAGTACTTC.

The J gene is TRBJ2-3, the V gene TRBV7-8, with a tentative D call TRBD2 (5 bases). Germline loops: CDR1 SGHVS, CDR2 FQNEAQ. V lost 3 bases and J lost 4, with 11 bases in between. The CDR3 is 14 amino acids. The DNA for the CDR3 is TGTGCCAGCAGCTTCCGGGCCGGGGCAGATACGCAGTATTTT. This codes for CASSFRAGADTQYF.

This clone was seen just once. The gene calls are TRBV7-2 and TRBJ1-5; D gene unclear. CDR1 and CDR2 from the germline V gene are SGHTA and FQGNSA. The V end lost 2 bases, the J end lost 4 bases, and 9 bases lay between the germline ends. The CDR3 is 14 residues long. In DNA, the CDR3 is TGTGCCAGCAGCTTATATGCGGGGAATCAGCCCCAGCATTTT. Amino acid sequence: CASSLYAGNQPQHF.

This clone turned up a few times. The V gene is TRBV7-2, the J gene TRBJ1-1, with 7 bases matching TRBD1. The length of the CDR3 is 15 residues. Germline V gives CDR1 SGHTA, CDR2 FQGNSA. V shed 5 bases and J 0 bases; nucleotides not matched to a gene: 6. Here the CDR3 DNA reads TGTGCCAGCAGCGCTACAGGGGCACTGAACACTGAAGCTTTCTTT. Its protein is CASSATGALNTEAFF. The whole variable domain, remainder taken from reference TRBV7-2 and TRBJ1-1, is GAGVSQSPSNKVTEKGKDVELRCDPISGHTALYWYRQSLGQGLEFLIYFQGNSAPDKSGLPSDRFSAERTGGSVSTLTIQRTQQEDSAVYLCASSATGALNTEAFFGQGTRLTVV.

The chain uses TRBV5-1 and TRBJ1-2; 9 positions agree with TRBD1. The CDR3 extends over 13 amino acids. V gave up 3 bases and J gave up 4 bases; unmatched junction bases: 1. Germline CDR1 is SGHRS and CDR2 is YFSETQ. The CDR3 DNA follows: TGCGCCAGCAGCTCGGGACAGGGCTATGGCTACACCTTC. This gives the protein CASSSGQGYGYTF.

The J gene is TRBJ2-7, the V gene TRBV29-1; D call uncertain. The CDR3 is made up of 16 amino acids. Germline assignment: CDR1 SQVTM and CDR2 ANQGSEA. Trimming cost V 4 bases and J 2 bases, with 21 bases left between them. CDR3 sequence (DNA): TGCAGCGTTGGCGTTACACGGAGACTTCCCCCCTACGAGCAGTACTTC. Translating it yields CSVGVTRRLPPYEQYF.